The entry below gives a single TCR beta chain sequence along with its context. Its cognate antigen is unknown. The data are from a study of cytomegalovirus exposure and HLA in healthy donors. The study, taken as a whole, reports: Donor immune exposure was known only as CMV serostatus. A reported reduction in N-insertions relative to the roughly 640-donor mean was seen in an Asian-associated ancestry cluster in a later analysis.

Each donor's status was that of a healthy bone marrow donor. Both 60 Vbeta primers and 13 Jbeta primers went into the PCR. Repertoires were generated with immunoSEQ multiplex PCR, while TCRdb's copy carries only in-frame clones and drops some. The table lists 150,000 to 200,000 clones, 80% to 85% of them singletons. Specimen: PBMCs. The clonotype comes from a boy younger than 18 in good health and CMV-seronegative.

For the CDR3, the DNA is TGTGCCAGCGTTCGGGGGAACGAGAACACTGAAGCTTTCTTT. The encoded protein is CASVRGNENTEAFF. The J gene is TRBJ1-1, the V gene TRBV7-9; weak D call: TRBD1 (5 bases). Germline values: CDR1 SEHNR, CDR2 FQNEAQ (reference sequence). This CDR3 contains 14 residues. With 8 bases removed from V and 1 base from J, the gap between germline ends came to 14 bases.